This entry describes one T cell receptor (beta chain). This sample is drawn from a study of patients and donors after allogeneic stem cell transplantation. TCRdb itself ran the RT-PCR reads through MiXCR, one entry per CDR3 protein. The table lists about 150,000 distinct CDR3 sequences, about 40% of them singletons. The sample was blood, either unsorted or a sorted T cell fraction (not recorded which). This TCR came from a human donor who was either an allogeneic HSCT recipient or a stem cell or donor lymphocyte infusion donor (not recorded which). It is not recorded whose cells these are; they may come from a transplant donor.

The CDR3 loop reads CASKRGEYYEQYF. DNA for the CDR3: TGTGCCAGCAAGCGGGGCGAATACTACGAGCAGTACTTC. The chain uses TRBV6-2 or TRBV6-3 and TRBJ2-7; 7 nucleotides agree with TRBD2. The CDR3 extends over 13 amino acids. The trim removed 7 bases at V and 3 bases at J, leaving 6 bases unmatched. Germline V gene data show CDR1 as MNHEY and CDR2 as SVGEGT.